This passage covers 20 T cell receptor beta chains from one sample sequenced in a study of tumor-infiltrating lymphocytes in oesophageal squamous cell carcinoma. In TCRdb, the PCR reads were re-called with MiXCR into one record per CDR3 protein. This sample yields just over 15,000 distinct CDR3 sequences, of which 40% to 60% are seen a single time; around 15% belongs to the top ten. Sequencing input: esophageal tumor tissue. All receptors come from a male donor with esophageal squamous cell carcinoma.

The rearrangement joins TRBV11-3 to TRBJ2-7; 9 nucleotides line up with TRBD2. The tail of the sequence fits TRBJ2-1 better, so the J call may be wrong. Germline loops: CDR1 SGHNT, CDR2 YENEEA. This CDR3 is built from 15 residues. In DNA, the CDR3 is TGTGCCAGCAGCTTAGGGACTAGCGCTCTAGGAGAGCAGTTCTTC. The encoded protein is CASSLGTSALGEQFF.

The J gene is TRBJ2-1, the V gene TRBV28; 9 positions agree with TRBD1. Trimming at V came to 6 bases and at J to 10 bases, leaving 7 bases not matched to a gene. Germline V gives CDR1 MDHEN, CDR2 SYDVKM. The CDR3 covers 13 residues. The CDR3 region is CASRGTGIMEQFF. Here the CDR3 DNA reads TGTGCCAGCAGAGGGACAGGGATTATGGAGCAGTTCTTC.

By share, this clonotype ranks as medium-sized. The CDR3 DNA follows: TGTGCCAGCAGTTCGACGGGAGGGAGTTCGCAGTACTTC. It codes for CASSSTGGSSQYF. The V gene is TRBV6-1, the J gene TRBJ2-7; TRBD2 matches at 8 bases. Germline V gene data show CDR1 as MNHNS and CDR2 as SASEGT. Trimming cost V 5 bases and J 9 bases; bases outside gene matches: 9. This CDR3 contains 13 residues.

This clonotype appeared many times. The chain has TRBV12-3 or TRBV12-4 and TRBJ2-7; 8 bases are a match to TRBD2. CDR3 length: 14 amino acids. V was clipped by 6 bases and J by 2 bases; unmatched bases: 6. The chain's CDR3 is CASRPSGSPYEQYF. The CDR3 DNA is TGTGCCAGCAGGCCTAGCGGGTCCCCCTACGAGCAGTACTTC.

This clonotype is medium-sized (0.01 to 0.1%) by share. The genes are TRBV12-3 or TRBV12-4 and TRBJ1-1; D is ambiguous. The V and J ends lost 3 bases and 4 bases respectively, with 12 bases between them. This CDR3 spans 14 amino acids. The CDR3 here is CASSLDPWGTEAFF. The CDR3 DNA is TGTGCCAGCAGTTTGGACCCCTGGGGCACTGAAGCTTTCTTT.

The chain carries TRBV7-6 and TRBJ2-5, with 8 nucleotides matching TRBD1. This CDR3 is 14 amino acids long. Germline loops: CDR1 SGHVS, CDR2 FNYEAQ. V gave up 5 bases and J gave up 5 bases; unmatched junction bases: 7. CDR3 sequence reads: CASSVTGVGETQYF. The CDR3 DNA reads as TGTGCCAGCAGCGTGACAGGGGTGGGGGAGACCCAGTACTTC.

This chain joins TRBV28 and TRBJ1-1; D is uncertain. Trimming stripped 2 bases from V and 1 base from J, with 11 bases between. Germline values: CDR1 MDHEN, CDR2 SYDVKM. This CDR3 is built from 15 residues. The CDR3 nucleotides read TGTGCCAGCAGTTTAACGGGAGGAGCGAACACTGAAGCTTTCTTT. Translating it yields CASSLTGGANTEAFF.

This clonotype came up a few times. The chain joins TRBV6-1 to TRBJ2-7; D possibly corresponds to TRBD2 (6 bases). Judging by the DNA end, TRBJ2-5 fits better; the J call may be wrong. Looked up from germline, CDR1 is MNHNS and CDR2 is SASEGT. The CDR3 sequence is 15 residues long. CDR3 protein: CASSEAVGGQETQYF. The CDR3 nucleotides are TGTGCCAGCAGTGAAGCGGTCGGGGGACAAGAGACCCAGTACTTC.

There are many counts of this clonotype. CDR3 nucleotides: TGTGCCAGCAGTGAAGTGAACAGGAATCAGCCCCAGCATTTT. Protein sequence: CASSEVNRNQPQHF. This chain uses TRBV2 with TRBJ1-5; D may be TRBD1 (5 bases). Germline CDR1 is SNHLY and CDR2 is FYNNEI. V lost 1 base, J lost 4 bases, and 8 bases lay in between. The CDR3 is 14 amino acids.

This clonotype was recorded once. The V call is TRBV30, the J call TRBJ2-1, with D possibly matching TRBD2 (5 bases). The end of the DNA aligns better with TRBJ2-7, so the J call may be wrong. The CDR3 runs to 11 residues. Per the germline V gene, CDR1 is GTSNPN and CDR2 is SVGIG (reference sequence). CDR3 protein: CAGAAAYEQYF. CDR3 nucleotides: TGTGCCGGAGCGGCGGCGTACGAGCAGTACTTC.

V is TRBV24-1 and J is TRBJ2-5; possibly TRBD1 or TRBD2 for D (6 bases each). Germline CDR1 KGHDR, CDR2 SFDVKD. Trimming removed 5 bases at V and 3 bases at J, with 12 bases between. This CDR3 has 14 amino acids. Here the CDR3 DNA reads TGTGCCACCAGTGGGGACGGGGGCGAAGAGACCCAGTACTTC. It specifies CATSGDGGEETQYF.

This chain connects TRBV14 to TRBJ2-3, with 10 bases lining up with TRBD1. J lost 4 bases, V lost 0 bases, and 4 bases had no gene match. The germline V gene encodes CDR1 SGHDN and CDR2 FVKESK. The CDR3 totals 16 residues. The CDR3 DNA sequence: TGTGCCAGCAGCCAAGATGTTGGGACAGGGGCAGATACGCAGTATTTT. It is translated as CASSQDVGTGADTQYF.

V usage is TRBV7-9 and J usage is TRBJ2-6; D unclear. Germline-derived CDR1 and CDR2 are SEHNR and FQNEAQ (reference sequence). The germline V and J ends were trimmed by 4 bases and 4 bases, with 5 bases remaining between them. This CDR3 region has 13 residues. CDR3 sequence (DNA): TGTGCCAGCAGCTCTTCCGGGGCCAACGTCCTGACTTTC. This gives the protein CASSSSGANVLTF. Full variable domain (remainder filled in from reference TRBV7-9 and TRBJ2-6): DTGVSQNPRHKITKRGQNVTFRCDPISEHNRLYWYRQTLGQGPEFLTYFQNEAQLEKSRLLSDRFSAERPKGSFSTLEIQRTEQGDSAMYLCASSSSGANVLTFGAGSRLTVL.

The V call is TRBV5-1, the J call TRBJ2-7; D gene uncertain. CDR3 length: 14 amino acids. V shed 4 bases and J shed 2 bases, with 13 bases lying between them. CDR1 and CDR2 (germline): SGHRS, YFSETQ. This chain's CDR3 is CASSTSNYPYEQYF. In DNA, the CDR3 is TGCGCCAGCAGCACCTCGAACTATCCCTACGAGCAGTACTTC.

This clonotype appeared a single time. This chain links TRBV7-4 with TRBJ1-1; D is perhaps TRBD1 (6 bases). Trimming left V 3 bases short and J 4 bases short, with 15 bases between. CDR3 length: 15 residues. Germline CDR1 SGHVT, CDR2 SQSDAQ. CDR3 DNA sequence: TGTGCCAGCAGCTTCTGTGGGGGCGTCGTCACTGAAGCTTTCTTT. Its translation: CASSFCGGVVTEAFF.

This clonotype has more than one count but fewer than ten. The chain has TRBV20-1 and TRBJ2-1, with D hard to call. Matching the DNA end better, TRBJ2-7 makes the J call doubtful. The CDR3 has 13 amino acids. From germline, CDR1 is DFQATT and CDR2 SNEGSKA (reference sequence). CDR3 amino acids: CSARGQISYEQYF. CDR3 DNA: TGCAGTGCTAGAGGGCAGATCTCCTACGAGCAGTACTTC.

This clonotype was detected many times. This sequence joins TRBV4-2 and TRBJ2-7, with 11 bases fitting TRBD1. The length of the CDR3 is 15 residues. CDR1 LGHNA and CDR2 YNFKEQ come from the germline V gene. Unmatched junction bases numbered 7, after V lost 5 bases and J lost 4 bases. CDR3: CASSEIGQGAYEQYF. The CDR3 bases are TGTGCCAGCAGCGAAATCGGACAGGGGGCGTACGAGCAGTACTTC.

CDR3 nucleotide sequence: TGTGCCAGCAGCTTAGCGGCTGGGGCAGCCAAAAACATTCAGTACTTC. It yields the protein CASSLAAGAAKNIQYF. The chain couples TRBV11-2 to TRBJ2-4; TRBD1 is a possible D gene (5 bases). The CDR3 has 16 amino acids. V shed 1 base and J shed 0 bases, with 10 bases lying between them. The germline CDR1 and CDR2 sequences are SGHAT and FQNNGV.

Ten or more counts support this clonotype. This chain joins TRBV7-9 and TRBJ2-7, with 9 bases aligning to TRBD1. This CDR3 is built from 17 residues. Trimming removed 2 bases from V and 2 bases from J; junction bases left unmatched: 10. Germline assignment: CDR1 SEHNR and CDR2 FQNEAQ (reference sequence). The DNA for the CDR3 is TGTGCCAGCAGCTTAATGTCGGGACAGGGACCAGCCTACGAGCAGTACTTC. Encoded protein: CASSLMSGQGPAYEQYF.

The chain joins TRBV11-2 to TRBJ2-7; tentative D call: TRBD2 (6 bases). The CDR3 runs to 13 residues. In germline, CDR1 is SGHAT, CDR2 FQNNGV. Trimming left V 4 bases short and J 6 bases short, with 13 bases between. The CDR3 region has the DNA TGTGCCAGCAGCTATGGGACTCAAGCCGAGCAGTACTTC. Its protein product is CASSYGTQAEQYF.